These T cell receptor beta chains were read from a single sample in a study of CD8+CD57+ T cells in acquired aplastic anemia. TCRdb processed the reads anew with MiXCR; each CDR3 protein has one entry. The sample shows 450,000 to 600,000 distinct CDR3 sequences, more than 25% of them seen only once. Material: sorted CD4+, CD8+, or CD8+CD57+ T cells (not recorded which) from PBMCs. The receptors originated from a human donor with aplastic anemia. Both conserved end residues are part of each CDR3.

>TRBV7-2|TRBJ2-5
CASSSRTSAPPQYF
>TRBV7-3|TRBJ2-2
CASSAITGLAGLGELFF
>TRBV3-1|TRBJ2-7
CASRRGLAGPGGYEQYF
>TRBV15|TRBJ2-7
CATSSDPGLARREQYF
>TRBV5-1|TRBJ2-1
CASNPPSDNEQFF
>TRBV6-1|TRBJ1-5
CASSSRSGTGTNQPQHF
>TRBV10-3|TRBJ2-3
CAIRTSIDTQYF
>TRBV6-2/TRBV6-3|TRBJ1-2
CASSYPRDRGKNYGYTF
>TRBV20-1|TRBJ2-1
CSARGRGSYNEQFF
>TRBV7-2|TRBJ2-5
CASSSQNQEHQETQYF
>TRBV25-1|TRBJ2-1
CASSRVAGSYNEQFF
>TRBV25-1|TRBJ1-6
CASSGRSGSPLHF
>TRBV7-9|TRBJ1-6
CASSYQGENSPLHF